Presented here are 25 T cell receptor beta chains from one specimen sequenced in a study of T cell changes during pregnancy in multiple sclerosis. TCRdb's copy holds only in-frame clones and misses some; the assay was immunoSEQ multiplex PCR. This sample has tens of thousands of clones; around 92% occur once, and the top ten carry 0.9% to 1%. The sample was CD4+ T cells from peripheral blood mononuclear cells, taken in the second trimester of pregnancy. All receptors derive from a female donor in good health, enrolled as a control in a pregnancy study.

The DNA of the CDR3 is TGTGCCACCAGCAGGAGGGGGCTAAAAAAACTGTTTTTT. Its translation is CATSRRGLKKLFF. This rearrangement joins TRBV15 to TRBJ1-4, with TRBD1 matching 7 bases. CDR1 is LNHNV and CDR2 is YYDKDF in the germline V gene (reference sequence). Germline trimming cut 3 bases from V and 9 bases from J; bases unmatched to any gene: 4. This CDR3 is 13 amino acids long.

The chain carries TRBV6-5 and TRBJ1-5, with 7 bases fitting TRBD1. V gave up 6 bases and J gave up 2 bases; unmatched junction bases: 7. CDR3 length: 15 residues. Per the germline V gene, CDR1 is MNHEY and CDR2 is SVGAGI. The CDR3 region is CASSNLGQRNQPQHF. Here the CDR3 DNA reads TGTGCCAGCAGCAACCTGGGACAGCGCAATCAGCCCCAGCATTTT.

The chain employs TRBV2 and TRBJ2-1; 10 positions agree with TRBD2. CDR1 is SNHLY and CDR2 is FYNNEI in the germline V gene. There are 15 residues in the CDR3. The trim removed 8 bases at V and 6 bases at J, leaving 10 bases unmatched. The CDR3 spells CASPLRAGGLNEQFF. The CDR3 DNA is TGTGCCAGCCCCCTCCGAGCGGGGGGGCTCAATGAGCAGTTCTTC.

The CDR3 reads CASRGGYGYTF. DNA for the CDR3: TGTGCCAGCAGGGGAGGGTATGGCTACACCTTC. The chain is built from TRBV27 and TRBJ1-2; D not resolved. Germline lookup yields CDR1 MNHEY and CDR2 SMNVEV (reference sequence). The CDR3 totals 11 residues. V gave up 6 bases and J gave up 5 bases, with 7 bases separating them.

The chain uses TRBV7-9 and TRBJ2-2; D is unclear. In germline, CDR1 is SEHNR, CDR2 FQNEAQ (reference sequence). CDR3 length: 13 residues. Trimming stripped 4 bases from V and 0 bases from J, with 3 bases between. The CDR3 reads CASSSTNTGELFF. The CDR3 DNA sequence: TGTGCCAGCAGCTCTACGAACACCGGGGAGCTGTTTTTT.

V gene TRBV2 combines with J gene TRBJ2-5; the match to TRBD2 covers 10 bases. The V gene end was trimmed by 0 bases and the J gene end by 7 bases; junction bases not matched to a gene: 14. Germline CDR1 and CDR2: SNHLY and FYNNEI. This CDR3 comprises 18 residues. CDR3 nucleotides: TGTGCCAGCAGTGAAGCCTCCAGGGGACTAGCGATTTCTGGGACCCAGTACTTC. The encoded protein is CASSEASRGLAISGTQYF.

This chain links TRBV6-5 with TRBJ2-5, with D possibly TRBD2 on 6 matching bases. V lost 0 bases and J lost 5, with 16 bases in between. Germline assignment: CDR1 MNHEY and CDR2 SVGAGI. The CDR3 runs to 16 residues. DNA for the CDR3: TGTGCCAGCAGTTACTCCGGCGGAGGGCGGTGGGAGACCCAGTACTTC. Residues: CASSYSGGGRWETQYF.

The chain couples TRBV2 to TRBJ2-3; 10 bases fit TRBD2. Germline lookup yields CDR1 SNHLY and CDR2 FYNNEI. Germline trimming cut 4 bases from V and 4 bases from J; bases unmatched to any gene: 8. This CDR3 region has 16 residues. As DNA, the CDR3 is TGTGCCAGCAGTGTTAGCGGGAGGTTCTTGGCAGATACGCAGTATTTT. Its translation is CASSVSGRFLADTQYF.

The chain couples TRBV7-2 to TRBJ1-5; 7 nucleotides line up with TRBD1. Trimming took 5 bases from V and 3 from J; bases not matched to a gene: 13. This CDR3 comprises 17 residues. Germline values: CDR1 SGHTA, CDR2 FQGNSA. CDR3 region: CASSLNTGALLNQPQHF. The CDR3 DNA follows: TGTGCCAGCAGCCTAAACACAGGGGCTCTCCTCAATCAGCCCCAGCATTTT.

The chain combines TRBV7-9 with TRBJ2-7; 8 positions agree with TRBD2. Trimming cost V 2 bases and J 3 bases; bases outside gene matches: 9. Germline V gives CDR1 SEHNR, CDR2 FQNEAQ (reference sequence). CDR3 size: 16 residues. As DNA, the CDR3 is TGTGCCAGCAGCTTAAACCTGGGGACTAGAGGCTACGAGCAGTACTTC. It codes for CASSLNLGTRGYEQYF.

V gene TRBV28 combines with J gene TRBJ1-5, with 7 nucleotides matching TRBD1. This CDR3 spans 16 amino acids. J gave up 8 bases and V 6 bases, and 16 bases lay outside the gene matches. CDR1 and CDR2 (germline): MDHEN, SYDVKM. The CDR3: CASSTLPRQGYKPQHF. The CDR3 DNA follows: TGTGCCAGCAGCACCCTGCCTCGACAGGGATACAAGCCCCAGCATTTT.

This rearrangement joins TRBV5-4 to TRBJ2-5; 10 bases agree with TRBD1. V shed 4 bases, J shed 4 bases, and the junction held 4 bases outside the gene matches. Germline loops: CDR1 SGHNT, CDR2 YYREEE (reference sequence). The CDR3 extends over 14 amino acids. This chain's CDR3 is CASSDRDRGETQYF. The CDR3 DNA sequence: TGTGCCAGCAGCGACCGGGACAGGGGAGAGACCCAGTACTTC.

This clone has more than one count but fewer than ten. The chain combines TRBV6-7 with TRBJ2-7; D not certain. TRBV6-7 is flagged as an ORF with uncertain function. The CDR3 loop spans 12 amino acids. The V end lost 10 bases, the J end lost 1 base, and 11 bases lay between the germline ends. CDR3 DNA sequence: TGTGCCATCTGTAGCTGGTCCTACGAGCAGTACTTC. It is translated as CAICSWSYEQYF.

V usage is TRBV6-1 and J usage is TRBJ1-6, with D uncertain. The CDR3 spans 17 residues. V gave up 1 base and J gave up 8 bases, with 18 bases separating them. Per germline, CDR1 MNHNS and CDR2 SASEGT. DNA for the CDR3: TGTGCCAGCAGTGAAGTGTCCGTGTTTTTGGCGGATTCACCCCTCCACTTT. Its protein is CASSEVSVFLADSPLHF.

This chain uses TRBV5-6 with TRBJ2-5; 7 bases agree with TRBD2. Germline CDR1 and CDR2: SGHDT and YYEEEE. The CDR3 is 16 amino acids. With V trimmed by 4 bases and J by 0 bases, 9 bases remained unmatched. This CDR3 is CASSLLADPYQETQYF. CDR3 bases: TGTGCCAGCAGCCTGCTAGCGGACCCGTACCAAGAGACCCAGTACTTC.

The J gene is TRBJ2-4, the V gene TRBV28; 8 bases are shared with TRBD2. Germline CDR1 and CDR2: MDHEN and SYDVKM. With 6 bases clipped from V and 8 bases from J, the junction kept 9 bases outside the gene matches. The length of the CDR3 is 14 residues. CDR3 in amino acids: CASSLKRESYIQYF. The CDR3 coding sequence is TGTGCCAGCAGCCTTAAGCGGGAGAGTTACATTCAGTACTTC.

V gene TRBV5-6 combines with J gene TRBJ2-2; weak D call: TRBD2 (5 bases). The germline V gene encodes CDR1 SGHDT and CDR2 YYEEEE. Deletions cut 6 bases from V and 0 bases from J, with 15 bases between. There are 16 residues in the CDR3. The CDR3 region is CASIHGGGANTGELFF. The CDR3 DNA reads as TGTGCCAGCATCCACGGTGGAGGCGCGAACACCGGGGAGCTGTTTTTT.

The chain has TRBV6-6 and TRBJ1-1; possibly TRBD1 for D (6 bases). This CDR3 spans 15 amino acids. V dropped 7 bases and J dropped 0 bases, with 15 bases sitting between them. Germline values: CDR1 MNHNY, CDR2 SVGAGI (reference sequence). The CDR3, as DNA: TGTGCCAGCATTCTAACAGGGTCGGTGAACACTGAAGCTTTCTTT. This encodes CASILTGSVNTEAFF.

The chain joins TRBV5-1 to TRBJ2-7; D remains ambiguous. V shed 2 bases and J shed 1 base, with 10 bases lying between them. CDR1 and CDR2 from the germline V gene are SGHRS and YFSETQ. The CDR3 spans 14 residues. Here the CDR3 reads CASSLASNSYEQYF. DNA for the CDR3: TGCGCCAGCAGCTTAGCCTCAAATTCCTACGAGCAGTACTTC.

The chain recombines TRBV2 with TRBJ1-4; 9 nucleotides match TRBD1. This CDR3 comprises 15 residues. V lost 5 bases, J lost 6 bases, and 7 bases stayed unmatched. Germline assignment: CDR1 SNHLY and CDR2 FYNNEI. CDR3 loop: CASSLRTGEYEKLFF. The CDR3 DNA sequence: TGTGCCAGCAGTTTAAGGACAGGGGAGTATGAAAAACTGTTTTTT.

This clone was observed a single time. The chain carries TRBV7-2 and TRBJ2-1, with unresolved D. V was trimmed by 5 bases and J by 3 bases, leaving 8 bases between them. In germline, CDR1 is SGHTA, CDR2 FQGNSA. The CDR3 runs 13 residues. CDR3 loop: CASSRGDYNEQFF. The CDR3, as DNA: TGTGCCAGCAGCCGAGGAGACTACAATGAGCAGTTCTTC. Full variable domain (rest looked up from reference TRBV7-2 and TRBJ2-1): GAGVSQSPSNKVTEKGKDVELRCDPISGHTALYWYRQSLGQGLEFLIYFQGNSAPDKSGLPSDRFSAERTGGSVSTLTIQRTQQEDSAVYLCASSRGDYNEQFFGPGTRLTVL.

The CDR3: CASSEGSVGETQYF. The CDR3 nucleotides read TGTGCCAGCAGTGAAGGGAGCGTCGGGGAGACCCAGTACTTC. V usage is TRBV6-1 and J usage is TRBJ2-5; D remains ambiguous. Looked up from germline, CDR1 is MNHNS and CDR2 is SASEGT. The CDR3 totals 14 residues. V was cut by 1 base and J by 5 bases, with 11 bases left in between.

This chain connects TRBV19 to TRBJ2-1; 11 bases fit TRBD2. This CDR3 is built from 14 residues. The V gene's germline CDR1 is LNHDA and CDR2 SQIVND (reference sequence). V lost 7 bases to trimming and J lost 4 bases; unmatched junction nucleotides: 3. The CDR3 region has the DNA TGTGCCAGTAAGGGGACTAGCGGATACAATGAGCAGTTCTTC. It encodes CASKGTSGYNEQFF.

The chain joins TRBV28 to TRBJ1-1; D unresolved. The germline V and J ends were trimmed by 2 bases and 5 bases, with 18 bases remaining between them. Germline CDR1 MDHEN, CDR2 SYDVKM. The CDR3 has 16 residues. The CDR3 nucleotides are TGTGCCAGCAGTTTACGCGGTGTCAACTCGAGGACTGAAGCTTTCTTT. As protein: CASSLRGVNSRTEAFF. Together with reference TRBV28 and TRBJ1-1, the CDR3 gives the full variable domain: DVKVTQSSRYLVKRTGEKVFLECVQDMDHENMFWYRQDPGLGLRLIYFSYDVKMKEKGDIPEGYSVSREKKERFSLILESASTNQTSMYLCASSLRGVNSRTEAFFGQGTRLTVV.

V and J are TRBV28 and TRBJ1-2; D remains ambiguous. Per germline, CDR1 MDHEN and CDR2 SYDVKM. V shed 1 base and J shed 4 bases, with 10 bases lying between them. The CDR3 loop spans 14 amino acids. In DNA form, the CDR3 reads TGTGCCAGCAGTTTATTCCAGAATCTCTATGGCTACACCTTC. This sequence encodes CASSLFQNLYGYTF.